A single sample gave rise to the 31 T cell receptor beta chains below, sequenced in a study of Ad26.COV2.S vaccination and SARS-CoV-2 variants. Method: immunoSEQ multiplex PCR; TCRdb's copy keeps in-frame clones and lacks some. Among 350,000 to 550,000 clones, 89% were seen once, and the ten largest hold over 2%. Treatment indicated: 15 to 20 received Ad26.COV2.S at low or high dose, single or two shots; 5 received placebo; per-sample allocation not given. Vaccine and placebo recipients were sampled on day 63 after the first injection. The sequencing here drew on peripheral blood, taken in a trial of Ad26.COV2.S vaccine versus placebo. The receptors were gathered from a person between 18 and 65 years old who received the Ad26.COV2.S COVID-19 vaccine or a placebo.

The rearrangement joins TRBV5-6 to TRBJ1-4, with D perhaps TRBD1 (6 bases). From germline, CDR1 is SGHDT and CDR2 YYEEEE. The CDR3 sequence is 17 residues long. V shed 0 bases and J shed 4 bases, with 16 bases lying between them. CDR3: CASSLALVGQYNEKLFF. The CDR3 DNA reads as TGTGCCAGCAGCTTGGCCCTTGTTGGACAGTATAATGAAAAACTGTTTTTT.

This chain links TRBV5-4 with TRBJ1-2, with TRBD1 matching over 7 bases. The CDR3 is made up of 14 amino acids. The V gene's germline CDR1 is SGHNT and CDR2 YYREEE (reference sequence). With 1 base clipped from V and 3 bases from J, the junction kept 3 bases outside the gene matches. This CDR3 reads CASSLSQGDYGYTF. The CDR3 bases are TGTGCCAGCAGCTTGTCCCAGGGGGACTATGGCTACACCTTC.

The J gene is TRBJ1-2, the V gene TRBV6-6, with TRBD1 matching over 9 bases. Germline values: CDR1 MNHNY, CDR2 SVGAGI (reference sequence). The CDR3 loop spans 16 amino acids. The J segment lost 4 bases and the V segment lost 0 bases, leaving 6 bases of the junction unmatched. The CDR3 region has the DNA TGTGCCAGCAGTTACTCGGGACAGGGATTCAGCTATGGCTACACCTTC. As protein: CASSYSGQGFSYGYTF.

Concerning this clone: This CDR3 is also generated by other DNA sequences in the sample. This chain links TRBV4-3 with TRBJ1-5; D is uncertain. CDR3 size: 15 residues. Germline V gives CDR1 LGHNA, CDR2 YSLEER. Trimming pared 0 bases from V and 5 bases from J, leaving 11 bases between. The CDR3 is CASSQDLGSYQPQHF. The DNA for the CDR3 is TGCGCCAGCAGCCAAGATCTAGGCAGCTATCAGCCCCAGCATTTT.

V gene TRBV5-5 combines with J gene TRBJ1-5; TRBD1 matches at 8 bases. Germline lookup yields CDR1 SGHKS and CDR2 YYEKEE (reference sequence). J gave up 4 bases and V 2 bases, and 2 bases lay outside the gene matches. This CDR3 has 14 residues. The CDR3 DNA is TGTGCCAGCAGCTTACAGGGGGGGAATCAGCCCCAGCATTTT. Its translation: CASSLQGGNQPQHF.

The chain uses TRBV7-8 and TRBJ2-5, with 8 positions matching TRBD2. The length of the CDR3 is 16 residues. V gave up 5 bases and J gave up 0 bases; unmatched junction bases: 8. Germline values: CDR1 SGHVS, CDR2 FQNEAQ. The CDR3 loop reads CASSTREGVYQETQYF. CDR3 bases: TGTGCCAGCAGCACCCGGGAGGGCGTGTACCAAGAGACCCAGTACTTC.

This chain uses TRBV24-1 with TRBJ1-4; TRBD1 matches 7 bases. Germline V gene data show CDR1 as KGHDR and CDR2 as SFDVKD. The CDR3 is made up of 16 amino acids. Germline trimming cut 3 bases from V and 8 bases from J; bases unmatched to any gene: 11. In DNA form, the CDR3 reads TGTGCCACCAGTGATACCCGACAGGGATTGGGGGAAAAACTGTTTTTT. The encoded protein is CATSDTRQGLGEKLFF.

The CDR3 DNA sequence: TGTGCCAGCAGCCATAAGGAGGGCAGGAACACTGAAGCTTTCTTT. It is translated as CASSHKEGRNTEAFF. V gene TRBV7-9 combines with J gene TRBJ1-1, with D uncertain. Looked up from germline, CDR1 is SEHNR and CDR2 is FQNEAQ (reference sequence). V was cut by 5 bases and J by 1 base, with 14 bases left in between. The CDR3 totals 15 residues.

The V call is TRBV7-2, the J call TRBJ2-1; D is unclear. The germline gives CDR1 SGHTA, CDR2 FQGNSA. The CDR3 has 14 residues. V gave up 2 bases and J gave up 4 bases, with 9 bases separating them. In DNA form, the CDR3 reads TGTGCCAGCAGCTTAACACGTGATTACAATGAGCAGTTCTTC. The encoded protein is CASSLTRDYNEQFF. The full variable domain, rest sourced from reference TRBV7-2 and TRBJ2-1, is GAGVSQSPSNKVTEKGKDVELRCDPISGHTALYWYRQSLGQGLEFLIYFQGNSAPDKSGLPSDRFSAERTGGSVSTLTIQRTQQEDSAVYLCASSLTRDYNEQFFGPGTRLTVL.

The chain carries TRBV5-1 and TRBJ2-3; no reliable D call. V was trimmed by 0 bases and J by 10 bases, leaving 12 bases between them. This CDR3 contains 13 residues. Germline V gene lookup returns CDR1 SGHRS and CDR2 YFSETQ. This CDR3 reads CASSLGPLRAQYF. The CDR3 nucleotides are TGCGCCAGCAGCTTGGGGCCCCTTCGTGCGCAGTATTTT.

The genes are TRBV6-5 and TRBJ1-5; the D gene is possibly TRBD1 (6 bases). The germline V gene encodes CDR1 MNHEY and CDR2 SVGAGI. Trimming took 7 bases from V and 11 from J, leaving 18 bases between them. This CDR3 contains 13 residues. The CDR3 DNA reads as TGTGCCAGCATACAGGGTAGCCCGGCGGCCCAGCATTTT. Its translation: CASIQGSPAAQHF.

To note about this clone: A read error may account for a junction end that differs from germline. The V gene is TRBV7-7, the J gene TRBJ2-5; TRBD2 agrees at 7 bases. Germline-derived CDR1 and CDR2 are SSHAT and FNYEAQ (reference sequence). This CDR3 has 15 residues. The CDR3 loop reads CASSPPGTSGGTQYF. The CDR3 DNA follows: TGTGCTAGCAGTCCACCGGGGACGTCGGGGGGGACCCAGTACTTC.

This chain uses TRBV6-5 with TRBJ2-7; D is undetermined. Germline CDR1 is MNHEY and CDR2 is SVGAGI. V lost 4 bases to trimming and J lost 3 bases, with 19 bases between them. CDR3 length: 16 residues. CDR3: CASSSVSRSPGYEQYF. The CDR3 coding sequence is TGTGCCAGCAGTTCAGTCTCCCGGTCGCCGGGCTACGAGCAGTACTTC.

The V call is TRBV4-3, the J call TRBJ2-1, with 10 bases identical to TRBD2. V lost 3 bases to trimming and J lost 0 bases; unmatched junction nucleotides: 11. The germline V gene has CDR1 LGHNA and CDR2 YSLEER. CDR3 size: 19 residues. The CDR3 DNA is TGCGCCAGCAGCCACGGACTAGCGGACCCGAGGGTCTCCTACAATGAGCAGTTCTTC. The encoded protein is CASSHGLADPRVSYNEQFF.

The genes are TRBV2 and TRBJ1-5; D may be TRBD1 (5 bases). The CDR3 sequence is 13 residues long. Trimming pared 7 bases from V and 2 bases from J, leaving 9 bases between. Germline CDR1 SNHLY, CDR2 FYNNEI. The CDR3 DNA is TGTGCCAGCAAAGGGGATGGCAATCAGCCCCAGCATTTT. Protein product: CASKGDGNQPQHF.

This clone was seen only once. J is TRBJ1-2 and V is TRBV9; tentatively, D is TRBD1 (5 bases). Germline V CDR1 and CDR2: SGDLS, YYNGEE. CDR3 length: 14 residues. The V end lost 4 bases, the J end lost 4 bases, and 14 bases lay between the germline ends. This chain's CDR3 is CASSPTLGPYGYTF. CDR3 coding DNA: TGTGCCAGCAGCCCAACTTTGGGACCCTATGGCTACACCTTC.

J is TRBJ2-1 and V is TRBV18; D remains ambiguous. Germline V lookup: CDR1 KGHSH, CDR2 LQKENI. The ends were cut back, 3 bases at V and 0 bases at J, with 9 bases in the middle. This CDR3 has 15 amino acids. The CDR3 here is CASSPESSSYNEQFF. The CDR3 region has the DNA TGTGCCAGCTCACCCGAATCAAGCTCCTACAATGAGCAGTTCTTC. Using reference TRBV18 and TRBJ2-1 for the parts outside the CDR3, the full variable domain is NAGVMQNPRHLVRRRGQEARLRCSPMKGHSHVYWYRQLPEEGLKFMVYLQKENIIDESGMPKERFSAEFPKEGPSILRIQQVVRGDSAAYFCASSPESSSYNEQFFGPGTRLTVL.

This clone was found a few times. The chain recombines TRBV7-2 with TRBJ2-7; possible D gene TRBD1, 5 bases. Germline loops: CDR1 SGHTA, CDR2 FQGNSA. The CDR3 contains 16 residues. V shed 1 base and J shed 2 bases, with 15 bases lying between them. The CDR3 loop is CASSLGGNLGAYEQYV. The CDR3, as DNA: TGTGCCAGCAGCTTAGGGGGCAACCTTGGGGCCTACGAGCAGTACGTC.

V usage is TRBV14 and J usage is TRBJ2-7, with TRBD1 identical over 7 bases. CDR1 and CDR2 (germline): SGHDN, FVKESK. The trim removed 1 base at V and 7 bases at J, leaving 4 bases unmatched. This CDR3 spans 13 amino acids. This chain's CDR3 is CASSQGAGGEQYV. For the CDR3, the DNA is TGTGCCAGCAGCCAAGGGGCAGGGGGAGAGCAGTACGTC.

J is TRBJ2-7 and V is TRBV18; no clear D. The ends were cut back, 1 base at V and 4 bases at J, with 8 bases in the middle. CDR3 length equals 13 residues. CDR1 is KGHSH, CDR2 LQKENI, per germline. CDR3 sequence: CASSPQSEYEQYV. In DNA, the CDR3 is TGTGCCAGCTCACCACAATCCGAGTACGAGCAGTACGTC.

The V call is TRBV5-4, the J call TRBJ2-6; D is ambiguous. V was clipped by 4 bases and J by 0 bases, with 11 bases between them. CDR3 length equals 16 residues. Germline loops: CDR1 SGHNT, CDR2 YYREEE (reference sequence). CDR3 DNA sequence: TGTGCCAGCAGCGATAGTAGGATCTCTGGGGCCAACGTCCTGACTTTC. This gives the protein CASSDSRISGANVLTF. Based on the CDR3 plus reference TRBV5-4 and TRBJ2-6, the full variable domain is ETGVTQSPTHLIKTRGQQVTLRCSSQSGHNTVSWYQQALGQGPQFIFQYYREEENGRGNFPPRFSGLQFPNYSSELNVNALELDDSALYLCASSDSRISGANVLTFGAGSRLTVL.

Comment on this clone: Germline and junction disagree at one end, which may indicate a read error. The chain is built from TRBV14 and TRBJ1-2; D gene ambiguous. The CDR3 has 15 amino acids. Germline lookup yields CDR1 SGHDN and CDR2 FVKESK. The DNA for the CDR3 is TGTGCCAGCAGCCAAGATCTTCCAGGAGCCGTTCCGGTTGCCTTC. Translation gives CASSQDLPGAVPVAF.

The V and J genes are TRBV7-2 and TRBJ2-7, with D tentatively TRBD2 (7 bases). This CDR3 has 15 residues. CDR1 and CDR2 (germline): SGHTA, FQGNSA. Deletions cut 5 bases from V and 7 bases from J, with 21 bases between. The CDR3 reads CASSHPGGTKREQYF. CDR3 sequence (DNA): TGTGCCAGCAGCCACCCCGGGGGGACAAAACGGGAGCAGTACTTC. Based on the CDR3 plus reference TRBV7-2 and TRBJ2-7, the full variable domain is GAGVSQSPSNKVTEKGKDVELRCDPISGHTALYWYRQSLGQGLEFLIYFQGNSAPDKSGLPSDRFSAERTGGSVSTLTIQRTQQEDSAVYLCASSHPGGTKREQYFGPGTRLTVT.

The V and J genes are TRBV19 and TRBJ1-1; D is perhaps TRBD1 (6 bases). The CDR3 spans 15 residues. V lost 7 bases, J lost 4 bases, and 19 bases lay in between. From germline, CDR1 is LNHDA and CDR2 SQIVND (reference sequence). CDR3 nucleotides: TGTGCCAGTACCCAATCACCAGGGGTTCCCACTGAAGCTTTCTTT. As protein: CASTQSPGVPTEAFF.

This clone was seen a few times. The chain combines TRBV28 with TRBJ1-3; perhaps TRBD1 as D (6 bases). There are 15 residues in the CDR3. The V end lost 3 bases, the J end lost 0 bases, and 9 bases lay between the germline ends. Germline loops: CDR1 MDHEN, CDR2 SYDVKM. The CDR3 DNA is TGTGCCAGCAGTTTGTCACAGGGCTCTGGAAACACCATATATTTT. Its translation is CASSLSQGSGNTIYF.

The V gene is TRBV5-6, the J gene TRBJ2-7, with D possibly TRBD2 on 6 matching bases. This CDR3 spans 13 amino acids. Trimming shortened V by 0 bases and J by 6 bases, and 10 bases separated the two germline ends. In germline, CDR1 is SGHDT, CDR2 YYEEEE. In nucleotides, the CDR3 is TGTGCCAGCAGCTTGGGGAGGGACTCCGAGCAGTACGTC. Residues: CASSLGRDSEQYV.

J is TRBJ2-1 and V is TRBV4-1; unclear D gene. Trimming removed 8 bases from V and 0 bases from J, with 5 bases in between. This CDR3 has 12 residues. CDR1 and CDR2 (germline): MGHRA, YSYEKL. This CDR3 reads CASLSSYNEQFF. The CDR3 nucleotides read TGCGCCAGCTTGAGCTCCTACAATGAGCAGTTCTTC.

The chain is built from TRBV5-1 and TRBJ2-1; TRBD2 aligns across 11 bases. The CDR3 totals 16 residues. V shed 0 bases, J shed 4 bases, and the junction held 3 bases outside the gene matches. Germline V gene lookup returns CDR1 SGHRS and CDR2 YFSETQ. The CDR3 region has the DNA TGCGCCAGCAGCTTGGTCGCTAGCGGGGGGTACAATGAGCAGTTCTTC. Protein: CASSLVASGGYNEQFF.

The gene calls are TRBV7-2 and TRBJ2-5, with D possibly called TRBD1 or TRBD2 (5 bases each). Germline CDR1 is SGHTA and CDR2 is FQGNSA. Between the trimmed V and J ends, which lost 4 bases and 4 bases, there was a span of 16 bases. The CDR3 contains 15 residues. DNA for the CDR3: TGTGCCAGCAGCTACCTTCCGGGACGGTTAGAGACCCAGTACTTC. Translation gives CASSYLPGRLETQYF.

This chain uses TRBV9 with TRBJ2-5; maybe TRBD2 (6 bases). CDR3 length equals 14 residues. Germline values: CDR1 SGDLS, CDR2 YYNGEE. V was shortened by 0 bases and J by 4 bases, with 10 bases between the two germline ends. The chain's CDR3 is CASSVDRGRETQYF. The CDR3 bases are TGTGCCAGCAGCGTAGACCGGGGGAGAGAGACCCAGTACTTC.

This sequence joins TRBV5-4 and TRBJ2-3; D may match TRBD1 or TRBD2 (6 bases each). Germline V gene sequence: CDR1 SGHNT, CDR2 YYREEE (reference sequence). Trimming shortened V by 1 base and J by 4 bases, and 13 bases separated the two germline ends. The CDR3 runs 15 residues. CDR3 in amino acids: CASSLRIRGPDTQYF. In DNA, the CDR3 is TGTGCCAGCAGCTTGCGAATTCGGGGGCCAGATACGCAGTATTTT.